The entry below gives a single T cell receptor (beta chain) sequence along with its context. The data are from a study of control samples from healthy donors and cancer patients. Using immunoSEQ multiplex PCR, the repertoire was profiled, and TCRdb retains in-frame clones only, with some absent. The sample lists under 300,000 clones; around 79% were seen once. The CDR3 spans 14 residues. The ends lost 4 bases at V and 1 base at J; junction bases unmatched: 1. Germline V gene lookup returns CDR1 ENHRY and CDR2 SYGVKD. The chain joins TRBV10-3 to TRBJ2-1; 7 bases fit TRBD2. This sequence originates from a woman between 55 and 75 years old with lung cancer. The specimen was PBMCs. The CDR3 spells CAISGGGSYNEQFF. The CDR3 DNA reads as TGTGCCATCAGTGGGGGAGGGTCCTACAATGAGCAGTTCTTC.